This T cell receptor (beta chain) was recovered during a study of blood T cell repertoires in COVID-19. In the study overall: PBMCs, B-cell-depleted T cells, or T cells provided the cDNA or gDNA that made up the material.

In assigning cohorts, the study relied on participant-reported clinical history. This table comes from immunoSEQ multiplex PCR, and its TCRdb copy is limited to in-frame clones, with some not included. The sample shows fewer than 200,000 clones, 83% of them seen only once. The V gene lost 7 bases and the J gene lost 8 bases, with 15 bases spanning the gap. The germline V gene has CDR1 KGHSH and CDR2 LQKENI. This CDR3 has 13 amino acids. Sequenced input: PBMCs or T cells enriched from blood (not recorded which). The TCR originated in a woman aged 45 to 65 in a cohort exposed to, infected with or recovered from COVID-19 (not recorded which). The chain combines TRBV18 with TRBJ2-1; TRBD2 is a possible D gene (5 bases). CDR3 sequence: CASFEGMDDEQFF. In DNA form, the CDR3 reads TGTGCCAGCTTTGAGGGAATGGACGATGAGCAGTTCTTC.